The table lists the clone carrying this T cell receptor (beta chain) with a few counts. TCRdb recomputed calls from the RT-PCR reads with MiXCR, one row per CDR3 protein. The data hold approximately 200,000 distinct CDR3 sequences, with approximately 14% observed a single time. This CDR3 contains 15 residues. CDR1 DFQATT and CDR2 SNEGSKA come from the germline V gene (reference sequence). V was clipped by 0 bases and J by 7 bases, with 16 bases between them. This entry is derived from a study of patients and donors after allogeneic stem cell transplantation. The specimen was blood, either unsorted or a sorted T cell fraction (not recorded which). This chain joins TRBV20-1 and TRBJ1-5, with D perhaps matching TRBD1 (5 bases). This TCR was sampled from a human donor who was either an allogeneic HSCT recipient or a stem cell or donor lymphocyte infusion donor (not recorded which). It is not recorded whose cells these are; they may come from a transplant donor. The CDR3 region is CSAREPWGGTQPQHF. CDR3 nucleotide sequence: TGCAGTGCTAGAGAGCCCTGGGGGGGAACGCAGCCCCAGCATTTT.